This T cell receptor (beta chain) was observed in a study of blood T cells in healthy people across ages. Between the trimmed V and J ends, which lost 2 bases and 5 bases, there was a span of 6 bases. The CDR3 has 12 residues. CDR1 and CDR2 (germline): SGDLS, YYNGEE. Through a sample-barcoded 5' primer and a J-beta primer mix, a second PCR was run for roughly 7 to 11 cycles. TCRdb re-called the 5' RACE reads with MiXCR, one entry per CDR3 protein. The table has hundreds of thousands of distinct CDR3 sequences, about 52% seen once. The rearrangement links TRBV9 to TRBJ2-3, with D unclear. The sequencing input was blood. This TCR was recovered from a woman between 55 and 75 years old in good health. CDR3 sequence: CASSVKGDTQYF. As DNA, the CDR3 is TGTGCCAGCAGCGTTAAAGGAGATACGCAGTATTTT.